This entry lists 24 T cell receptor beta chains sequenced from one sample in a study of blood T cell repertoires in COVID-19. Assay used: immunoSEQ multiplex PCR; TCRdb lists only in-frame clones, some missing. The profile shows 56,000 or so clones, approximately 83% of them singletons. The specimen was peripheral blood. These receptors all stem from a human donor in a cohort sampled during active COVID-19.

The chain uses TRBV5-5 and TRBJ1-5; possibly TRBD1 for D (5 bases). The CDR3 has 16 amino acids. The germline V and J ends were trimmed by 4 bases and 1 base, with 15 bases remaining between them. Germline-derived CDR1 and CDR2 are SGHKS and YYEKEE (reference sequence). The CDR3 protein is CASSRFWGESNQPQHF. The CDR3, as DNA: TGTGCCAGCAGCCGCTTTTGGGGGGAGAGCAATCAGCCCCAGCATTTT.

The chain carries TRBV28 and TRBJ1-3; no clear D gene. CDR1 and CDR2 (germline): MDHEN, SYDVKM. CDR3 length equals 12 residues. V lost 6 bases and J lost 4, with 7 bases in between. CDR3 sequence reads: CASSVVGNTIYF. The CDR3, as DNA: TGTGCCAGCAGCGTCGTAGGAAACACCATATATTTT.

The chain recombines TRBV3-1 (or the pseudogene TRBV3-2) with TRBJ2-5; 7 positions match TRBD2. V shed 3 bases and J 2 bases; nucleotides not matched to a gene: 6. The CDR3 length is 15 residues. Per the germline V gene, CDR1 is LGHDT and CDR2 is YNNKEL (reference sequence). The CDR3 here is CASSHSAGLQETQYF. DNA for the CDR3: TGTGCCAGCAGCCACTCAGCGGGACTACAAGAGACCCAGTACTTC.

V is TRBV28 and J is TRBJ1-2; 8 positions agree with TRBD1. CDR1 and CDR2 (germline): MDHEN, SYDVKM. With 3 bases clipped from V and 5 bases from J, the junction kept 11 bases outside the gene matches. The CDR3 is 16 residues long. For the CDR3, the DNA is TGTGCCAGCAGTTTTGAGGGACAGGAGATATTATATGGCTACACCTTC. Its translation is CASSFEGQEILYGYTF.

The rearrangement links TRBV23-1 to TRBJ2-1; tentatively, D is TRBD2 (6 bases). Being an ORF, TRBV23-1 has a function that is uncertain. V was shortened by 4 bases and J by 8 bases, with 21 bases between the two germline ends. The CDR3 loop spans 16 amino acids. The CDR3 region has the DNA TGCGCCAGCAGTCTGACGACTAGGGGCGGTGACGATGAGCAGTTCTTC. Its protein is CASSLTTRGGDDEQFF.

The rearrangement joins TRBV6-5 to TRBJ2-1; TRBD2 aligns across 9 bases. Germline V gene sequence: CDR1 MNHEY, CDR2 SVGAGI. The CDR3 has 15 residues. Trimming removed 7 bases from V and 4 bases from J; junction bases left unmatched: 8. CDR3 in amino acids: CASTLSGSPYNEQFF. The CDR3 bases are TGTGCCAGCACACTTAGCGGGAGCCCTTACAATGAGCAGTTCTTC.

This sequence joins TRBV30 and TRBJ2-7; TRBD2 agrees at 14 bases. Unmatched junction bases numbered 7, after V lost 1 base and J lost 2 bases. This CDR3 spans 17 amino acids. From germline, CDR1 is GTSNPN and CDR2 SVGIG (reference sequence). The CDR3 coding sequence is TGTGCCTGGAGTGGGGGACTAGCGGGAGTTCCAGCCTACGAGCAGTACTTC. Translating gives CAWSGGLAGVPAYEQYF.

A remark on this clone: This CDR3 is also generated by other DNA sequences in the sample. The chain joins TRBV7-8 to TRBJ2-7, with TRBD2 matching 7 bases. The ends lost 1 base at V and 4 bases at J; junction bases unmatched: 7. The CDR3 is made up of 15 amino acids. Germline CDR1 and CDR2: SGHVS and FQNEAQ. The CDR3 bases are TGTGCCAGCAGCTTAGGAACTAGCGTCACGTACGAGCAGTACTTC. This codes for CASSLGTSVTYEQYF. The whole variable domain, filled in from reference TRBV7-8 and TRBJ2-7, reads GAGVSQSPRYKVAKRGQDVALRCDPISGHVSLFWYQQALGQGPEFLTYFQNEAQLDKSGLPSDRFFAERPEGSVSTLKIQRTQQEDSAVYLCASSLGTSVTYEQYFGPGTRLTVT.

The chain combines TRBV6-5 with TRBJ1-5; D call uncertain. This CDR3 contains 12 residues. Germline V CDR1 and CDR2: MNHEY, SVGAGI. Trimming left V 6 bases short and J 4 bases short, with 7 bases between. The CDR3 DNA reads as TGTGCCAGCAGGACGGGGAATCAGCCCCAGCATTTT. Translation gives CASRTGNQPQHF.

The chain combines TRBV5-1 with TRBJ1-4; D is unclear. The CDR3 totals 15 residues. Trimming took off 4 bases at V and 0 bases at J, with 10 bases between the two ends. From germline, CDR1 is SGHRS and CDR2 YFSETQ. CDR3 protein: CASSATLATNEKLFF. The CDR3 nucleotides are TGCGCCAGCAGCGCGACACTCGCAACTAATGAAAAACTGTTTTTT.

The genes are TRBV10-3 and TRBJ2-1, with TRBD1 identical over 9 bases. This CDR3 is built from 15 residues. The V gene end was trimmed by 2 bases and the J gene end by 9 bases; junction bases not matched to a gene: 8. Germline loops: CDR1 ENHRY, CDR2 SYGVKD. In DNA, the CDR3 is TGTGCCATCAGTGAGACACCGGGACAGGGCCCTGAGCAGTTCTTC. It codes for CAISETPGQGPEQFF.

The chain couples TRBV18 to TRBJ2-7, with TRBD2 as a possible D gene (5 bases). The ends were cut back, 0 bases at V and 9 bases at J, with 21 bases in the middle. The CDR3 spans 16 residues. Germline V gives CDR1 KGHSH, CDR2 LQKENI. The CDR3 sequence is CASSPPSGAEGSGQYF. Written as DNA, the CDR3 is TGTGCCAGCTCACCACCGTCCGGTGCTGAGGGATCAGGGCAGTACTTC. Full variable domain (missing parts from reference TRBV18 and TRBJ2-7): NAGVMQNPRHLVRRRGQEARLRCSPMKGHSHVYWYRQLPEEGLKFMVYLQKENIIDESGMPKERFSAEFPKEGPSILRIQQVVRGDSAAYFCASSPPSGAEGSGQYFGPGTRLTVT.

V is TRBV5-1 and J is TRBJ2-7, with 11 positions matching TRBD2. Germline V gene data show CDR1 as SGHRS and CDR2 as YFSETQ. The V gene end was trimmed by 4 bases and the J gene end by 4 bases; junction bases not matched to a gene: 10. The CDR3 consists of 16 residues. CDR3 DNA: TGCGCCAGCAGCCCCGTAGTAGCGGGAGGGTTATACGAGCAGTACTTC. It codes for CASSPVVAGGLYEQYF.

In DNA, the CDR3 is TGTGCCAGCAGCGGCCGGGACAGCTACGAGCAGTACTTC. Its translation is CASSGRDSYEQYF. This chain links TRBV5-8 with TRBJ2-7, with 7 bases aligning to TRBD1. Trimming at V came to 4 bases and at J to 3 bases, leaving 4 bases not matched to a gene. Germline CDR1 reads SGHTS; CDR2 reads YDEGEE. The CDR3 spans 13 residues.

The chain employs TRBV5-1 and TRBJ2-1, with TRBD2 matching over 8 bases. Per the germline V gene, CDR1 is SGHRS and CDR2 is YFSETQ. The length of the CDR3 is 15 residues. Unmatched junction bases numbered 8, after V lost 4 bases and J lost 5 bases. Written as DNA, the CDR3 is TGCGCCAGCAGCCCCCTTCCGGGAGGGGACAATGAGCAGTTCTTC. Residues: CASSPLPGGDNEQFF.

This CDR3 is CASSPWLNEQFF. DNA of the CDR3: TGTGCCAGCAGCCCCTGGCTCAATGAGCAGTTCTTC. V and J are TRBV14 and TRBJ2-1, with D hard to call. Trimming removed 4 bases from V and 6 bases from J, with 7 bases in between. The CDR3 totals 12 residues. Per germline, CDR1 SGHDN and CDR2 FVKESK.

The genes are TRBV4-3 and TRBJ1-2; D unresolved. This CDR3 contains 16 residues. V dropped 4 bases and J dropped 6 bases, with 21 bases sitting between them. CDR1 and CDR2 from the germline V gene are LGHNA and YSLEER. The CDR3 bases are TGCGCCAGCAGCCGACTCAACAAGGAGGTGAGGCATGGCTACACCTTC. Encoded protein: CASSRLNKEVRHGYTF.

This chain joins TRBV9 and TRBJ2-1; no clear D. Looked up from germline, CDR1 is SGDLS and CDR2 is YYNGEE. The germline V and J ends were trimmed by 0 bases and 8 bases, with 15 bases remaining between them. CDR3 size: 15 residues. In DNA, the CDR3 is TGTGCCAGCAGCGTAGGTCGGCAGGTAATTGATGAGCAGTTCTTC. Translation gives CASSVGRQVIDEQFF.

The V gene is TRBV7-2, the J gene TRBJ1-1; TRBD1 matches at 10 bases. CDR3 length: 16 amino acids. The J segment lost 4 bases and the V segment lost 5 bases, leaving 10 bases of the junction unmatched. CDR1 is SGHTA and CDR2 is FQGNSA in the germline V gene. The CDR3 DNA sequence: TGTGCCAGCAGCATAGTCGGGACAGGGGATTCCACTGAAGCTTTCTTT. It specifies CASSIVGTGDSTEAFF.

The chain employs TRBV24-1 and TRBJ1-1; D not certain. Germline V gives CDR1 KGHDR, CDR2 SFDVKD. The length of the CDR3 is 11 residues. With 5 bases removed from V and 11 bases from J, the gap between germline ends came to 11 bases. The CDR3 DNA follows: TGTGCCACCAGTGCCTGGGAGGGTGCTTTCTTT. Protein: CATSAWEGAFF.

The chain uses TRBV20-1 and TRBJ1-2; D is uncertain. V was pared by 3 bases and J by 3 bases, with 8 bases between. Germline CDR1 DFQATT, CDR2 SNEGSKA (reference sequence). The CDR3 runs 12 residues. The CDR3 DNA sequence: TGCAGTGCTAGTAACCGGTACTATGGCTACACCTTC. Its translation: CSASNRYYGYTF.

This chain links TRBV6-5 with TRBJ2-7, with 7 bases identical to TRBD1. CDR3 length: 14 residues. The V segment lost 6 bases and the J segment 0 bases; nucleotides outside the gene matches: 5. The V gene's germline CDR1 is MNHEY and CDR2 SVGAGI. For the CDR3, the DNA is TGTGCCAGCAGCCCCAGGGGGAGCTCCTACGAGCAGTACTTC. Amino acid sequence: CASSPRGSSYEQYF.

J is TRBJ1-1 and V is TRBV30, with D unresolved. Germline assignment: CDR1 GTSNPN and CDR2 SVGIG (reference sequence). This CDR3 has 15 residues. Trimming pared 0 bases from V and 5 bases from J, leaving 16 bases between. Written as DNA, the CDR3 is TGTGCCTGGAGTGTAGATGGCCTCGGGAGAACTGAAGCTTTCTTT. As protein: CAWSVDGLGRTEAFF.

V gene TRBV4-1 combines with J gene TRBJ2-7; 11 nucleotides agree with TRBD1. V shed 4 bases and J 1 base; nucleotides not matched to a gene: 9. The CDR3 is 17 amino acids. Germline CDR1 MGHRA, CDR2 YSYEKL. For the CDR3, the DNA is TGCGCCAGCAGCCCCGGGACAGGGGGTATACGGTCCTACGAGCAGTACTTC. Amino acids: CASSPGTGGIRSYEQYF.